These T cell receptor beta chains were read from a single sample in a study of T cells after somatic rescue of genetic block. TCRdb keeps only in-frame clones here, not all; method: immunoSEQ multiplex PCR. The sample yields 110,000 or so clones, approximately 90% seen once. Sequencing input: peripheral blood mononuclear cells (PBMCs). The receptors derive from a woman aged 18 to 35. The CDR3 runs from the conserved cysteine through the conserved F or W. A D gene is named only where the DNA matches it firmly. Size is omitted from some rows. Given values are once, few, many or a class for expanded clones.

abundance: .
j_gene: TRBJ2-5
len: 14
d_gene: TRBD2
v_gene: TRBV9
CDR3aa: CASSPREGQETQYF
CDR3nt: TGTGCCAGCAGCCCACGGGAGGGCCAAGAGACCCAGTACTTC

abundance: few
j_gene: TRBJ2-3
len: 18
d_gene: TRBD1
v_gene: TRBV14
CDR3aa: CASSLKPRGQGFTDTQYF
CDR3nt: TGTGCCAGCAGCCTAAAACCTCGCGGACAGGGGTTCACAGATACGCAGTATTTT

abundance: .
j_gene: TRBJ2-1
len: 15
d_gene: .
v_gene: TRBV27
CDR3aa: CASSFAGGSYNEQFF
CDR3nt: TGTGCCAGCAGTTTTGCGGGCGGCTCCTACAATGAGCAGTTCTTC

abundance: .
j_gene: TRBJ1-5
len: 13
d_gene: .
v_gene: TRBV11-2
CDR3aa: CASSVQLGQPQHF
CDR3nt: TGTGCCAGCAGCGTCCAGCTTGGTCAGCCCCAGCATTTT

abundance: once
j_gene: TRBJ2-5
len: 13
d_gene: .
v_gene: TRBV5-1
CDR3aa: CASTRGGAETQYF
CDR3nt: TGCGCCAGCACCCGAGGCGGGGCCGAGACCCAGTACTTC

abundance: .
j_gene: TRBJ2-1
len: 15
d_gene: TRBD1
v_gene: TRBV7-3
CDR3aa: CASSLHRGPGNEQFF
CDR3nt: TGTGCCAGCAGCTTACACAGGGGGCCGGGCAATGAGCAGTTCTTC

abundance: .
j_gene: TRBJ1-5
len: 18
d_gene: TRBD1
v_gene: TRBV19
CDR3aa: CASRASRDSRWSNQPQHF
CDR3nt: TGTGCCAGTAGGGCCTCCCGGGACAGCCGTTGGAGCAATCAGCCCCAGCATTTT

abundance: .
j_gene: TRBJ2-5
len: 14
d_gene: .
v_gene: TRBV2
CDR3aa: CASSDRQAGGEQYF
CDR3nt: TGTGCCAGCAGTGATAGACAGGCCGGGGGAGAGCAGTACTTC

abundance: .
j_gene: TRBJ2-3
len: 14
d_gene: .
v_gene: TRBV15
CDR3aa: CATSRVYQTDTQYF
CDR3nt: TGTGCCACCAGCAGAGTATATCAGACAGATACGCAGTATTTT

abundance: .
j_gene: TRBJ1-1
len: 13
d_gene: TRBD1
v_gene: TRBV30
CDR3aa: CAWMTGMNTEAFF
CDR3nt: TGTGCCTGGATGACAGGGATGAACACTGAAGCTTTCTTT

abundance: .
j_gene: TRBJ2-7
len: 13
d_gene: .
v_gene: TRBV28
CDR3aa: CASSRDGFYEQYF
CDR3nt: TGTGCCAGCTCCCGGGACGGATTCTACGAGCAGTACTTC

abundance: .
j_gene: TRBJ1-5
len: 17
d_gene: TRBD1
v_gene: TRBV7-2
CDR3aa: CASSLGQGGIRGQPQHF
CDR3nt: TGTGCCAGCAGCTTAGGACAGGGAGGGATAAGGGGTCAGCCCCAGCATTTT

abundance: .
j_gene: TRBJ1-1
len: 15
d_gene: .
v_gene: TRBV5-1
CDR3aa: CASSLVAQGRTEAFF
CDR3nt: TGCGCCAGCAGCTTGGTGGCCCAGGGGAGGACTGAAGCTTTCTTT

abundance: .
j_gene: TRBJ2-3
len: 15
d_gene: .
v_gene: TRBV6-4
CDR3aa: CASRTYHDSTDTQYF
CDR3nt: TGTGCCAGCCGAACTTACCATGACAGCACAGATACGCAGTATTTT

abundance: .
j_gene: TRBJ1-6
len: 13
d_gene: .
v_gene: TRBV30
CDR3aa: CAWTGGPHSPLHF
CDR3nt: TGTGCCTGGACGGGGGGGCCCCATTCACCCCTCCACTTT

abundance: .
j_gene: TRBJ2-1
len: 15
d_gene: TRBD2
v_gene: TRBV9
CDR3aa: CASSVDLAVYNEQFF
CDR3nt: TGTGCCAGCAGCGTAGACCTAGCGGTCTACAATGAGCAGTTCTTC

abundance: .
j_gene: TRBJ1-5
len: 18
d_gene: TRBD1
v_gene: TRBV28
CDR3aa: CASSLGLGTAYSNQPQHF
CDR3nt: TGTGCCAGCAGTTTAGGATTGGGGACAGCTTATAGCAATCAGCCCCAGCATTTT

abundance: .
j_gene: TRBJ2-1
len: 14
d_gene: .
v_gene: TRBV5-4
CDR3aa: CASSLGIRPDEQFF
CDR3nt: TGTGCCAGCAGCTTGGGTATCCGGCCCGATGAGCAGTTCTTC

abundance: .
j_gene: TRBJ1-1
len: 12
d_gene: .
v_gene: TRBV19
CDR3aa: CASSIVDTEAFF
CDR3nt: TGTGCCAGTAGTATAGTGGACACTGAAGCTTTCTTT

abundance: once
j_gene: TRBJ2-7
len: 13
d_gene: TRBD1
v_gene: TRBV30
CDR3aa: CAWRKDRGYEQYF
CDR3nt: TGTGCCTGGAGAAAGGACAGGGGTTACGAGCAGTACTTC

abundance: .
j_gene: TRBJ1-1
len: 15
d_gene: .
v_gene: TRBV5-8
CDR3aa: CASSPGTHPNTEAFF
CDR3nt: TGTGCCAGCAGCCCCGGGACACATCCGAACACTGAAGCTTTCTTT

abundance: .
j_gene: TRBJ1-2
len: 15
d_gene: .
v_gene: TRBV15
CDR3aa: CATSSGGSRFDGYTF
CDR3nt: TGTGCCACCAGCTCAGGCGGTAGTAGATTTGATGGCTACACCTTC

abundance: .
j_gene: TRBJ1-2
len: 14
d_gene: .
v_gene: TRBV6-5
CDR3aa: CASSYSTETYGYTF
CDR3nt: TGTGCCAGCAGTTACTCGACCGAAACCTATGGCTACACCTTC

abundance: .
j_gene: TRBJ1-3
len: 15
d_gene: TRBD1
v_gene: TRBV6-6
CDR3aa: CASSARQGPGYTIYF
CDR3nt: TGTGCCAGCAGTGCCCGACAGGGCCCGGGGTACACCATATATTTT

abundance: .
j_gene: TRBJ2-3
len: 12
d_gene: TRBD2
v_gene: TRBV29-1
CDR3aa: CSVDSGTSSQYF
CDR3nt: TGCAGCGTTGACTCCGGGACTAGCTCGCAGTATTTT

abundance: .
j_gene: TRBJ2-3
len: 15
d_gene: TRBD2
v_gene: TRBV4-3
CDR3aa: CASSPLGGVTDTQYF
CDR3nt: TGCGCCAGCAGCCCACTCGGGGGGGTAACAGATACGCAGTATTTT

abundance: .
j_gene: TRBJ2-3
len: 16
d_gene: TRBD2
v_gene: TRBV9
CDR3aa: CASSVASGASTDTQYF
CDR3nt: TGTGCCAGCAGCGTAGCTAGCGGGGCCAGCACAGATACGCAGTATTTT

abundance: .
j_gene: TRBJ1-1
len: 17
d_gene: TRBD1
v_gene: TRBV9
CDR3aa: CASSVGTGGLGRTEAFF
CDR3nt: TGTGCCAGCAGCGTAGGGACAGGGGGTCTGGGGCGTACTGAAGCTTTCTTT

abundance: .
j_gene: TRBJ2-1
len: 15
d_gene: TRBD2
v_gene: TRBV7-2
CDR3aa: CASSATSGGAGEQFF
CDR3nt: TGTGCCAGCAGCGCGACTAGCGGGGGGGCTGGTGAGCAGTTCTTC

abundance: .
j_gene: TRBJ1-2
len: 13
d_gene: .
v_gene: TRBV5-4
CDR3aa: CASSLGATYGYTF
CDR3nt: TGTGCCAGCAGCCTAGGGGCCACTTATGGCTACACCTTC

abundance: .
j_gene: TRBJ2-5
len: 13
d_gene: .
v_gene: TRBV29-1
CDR3aa: CSVLPWGEETQYF
CDR3nt: TGCAGCGTTCTTCCCTGGGGGGAAGAGACCCAGTACTTC

abundance: .
j_gene: TRBJ2-1
len: 15
d_gene: TRBD2
v_gene: TRBV4-3
CDR3aa: CASSQGGGGSREQFF
CDR3nt: TGCGCCAGCAGCCAAGGGGGCGGGGGTTCTAGGGAGCAGTTCTTC

abundance: .
j_gene: TRBJ2-5
len: 17
d_gene: TRBD2
v_gene: TRBV7-9
CDR3aa: CASSAYGLAGTPETQYF
CDR3nt: TGTGCCAGCAGCGCATATGGACTAGCGGGGACCCCTGAGACCCAGTACTTC

abundance: .
j_gene: TRBJ2-2
len: 15
d_gene: TRBD2
v_gene: TRBV7-6
CDR3aa: CASSLRLAVHRELFF
CDR3nt: TGTGCCAGCAGCTTACGACTAGCGGTCCACCGGGAGCTGTTTTTT

abundance: .
j_gene: TRBJ1-1
len: 14
d_gene: .
v_gene: TRBV4-3
CDR3aa: CASSTNGGNTEAFF
CDR3nt: TGCGCCAGCAGCACAAATGGGGGGAACACTGAAGCTTTCTTT

abundance: .
j_gene: TRBJ2-7
len: 12
d_gene: .
v_gene: TRBV30
CDR3aa: CAWTPSGYEQYF
CDR3nt: TGTGCCTGGACCCCAAGCGGCTACGAGCAGTACTTC

abundance: .
j_gene: TRBJ1-1
len: 13
d_gene: .
v_gene: TRBV30
CDR3aa: CAWEPTANTEAFF
CDR3nt: TGTGCCTGGGAGCCTACAGCCAACACTGAAGCTTTCTTT

abundance: once
j_gene: TRBJ1-3
len: 15
d_gene: TRBD1
v_gene: TRBV2
CDR3aa: CASRETGVPGNTIYF
CDR3nt: TGTGCCAGCAGGGAGACAGGGGTCCCTGGAAACACCATATATTTT

abundance: .
j_gene: TRBJ2-2
len: 15
d_gene: .
v_gene: TRBV9
CDR3aa: CASSPRASTGGELFF
CDR3nt: TGTGCCAGCAGCCCTCGGGCCTCTACAGGGGGGGAGCTGTTTTTT

abundance: .
j_gene: TRBJ1-1
len: 14
d_gene: .
v_gene: TRBV5-1
CDR3aa: CASSAGIGNTEAFF
CDR3nt: TGCGCCAGCAGCGCCGGGATAGGGAACACTGAAGCTTTCTTT

abundance: once
j_gene: TRBJ2-5
len: 13
d_gene: .
v_gene: TRBV18
CDR3aa: CASSPVGQATQYF
CDR3nt: TGTGCCAGCTCACCGGTGGGGCAAGCGACCCAGTACTTC

abundance: .
j_gene: TRBJ1-1
len: 14
d_gene: TRBD1
v_gene: TRBV27
CDR3aa: CASSPTGGFTEAFF
CDR3nt: TGTGCCAGCAGTCCGACAGGGGGGTTCACTGAAGCTTTCTTT

abundance: .
j_gene: TRBJ1-1
len: 15
d_gene: .
v_gene: TRBV29-1
CDR3aa: CSVLTFGQMNTEAFF
CDR3nt: TGCAGCGTTCTGACATTTGGACAAATGAACACTGAAGCTTTCTTT